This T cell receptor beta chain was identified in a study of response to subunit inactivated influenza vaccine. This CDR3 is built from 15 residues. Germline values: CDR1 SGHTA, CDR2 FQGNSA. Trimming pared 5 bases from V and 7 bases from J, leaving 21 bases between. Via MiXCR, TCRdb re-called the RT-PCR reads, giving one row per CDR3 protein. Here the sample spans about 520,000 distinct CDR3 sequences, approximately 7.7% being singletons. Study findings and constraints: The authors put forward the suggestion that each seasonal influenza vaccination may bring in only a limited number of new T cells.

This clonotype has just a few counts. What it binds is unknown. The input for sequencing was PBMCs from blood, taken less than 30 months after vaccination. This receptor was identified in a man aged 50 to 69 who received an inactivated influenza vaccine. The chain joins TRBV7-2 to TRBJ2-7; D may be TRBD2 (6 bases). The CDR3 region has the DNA TGTGCCAGCAGCCCTGCCTGGGCGGGACGTTCGGAGCAGTACTTC. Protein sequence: CASSPAWAGRSEQYF.